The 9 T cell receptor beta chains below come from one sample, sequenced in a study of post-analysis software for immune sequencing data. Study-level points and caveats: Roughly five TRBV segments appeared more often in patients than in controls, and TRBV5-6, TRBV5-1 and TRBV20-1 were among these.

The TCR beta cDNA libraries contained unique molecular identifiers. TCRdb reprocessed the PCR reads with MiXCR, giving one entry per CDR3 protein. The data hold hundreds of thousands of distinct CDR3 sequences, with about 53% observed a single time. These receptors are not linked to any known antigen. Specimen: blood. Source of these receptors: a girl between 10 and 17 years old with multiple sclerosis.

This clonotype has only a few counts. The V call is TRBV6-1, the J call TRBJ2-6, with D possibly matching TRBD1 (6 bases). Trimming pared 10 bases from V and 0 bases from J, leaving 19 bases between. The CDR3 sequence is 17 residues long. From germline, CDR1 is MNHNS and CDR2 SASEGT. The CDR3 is CATSDSDSSSGANVLTF. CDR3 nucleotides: TGTGCCACCTCGGACAGCGACTCTAGCTCTGGGGCCAACGTCCTGACTTTC.

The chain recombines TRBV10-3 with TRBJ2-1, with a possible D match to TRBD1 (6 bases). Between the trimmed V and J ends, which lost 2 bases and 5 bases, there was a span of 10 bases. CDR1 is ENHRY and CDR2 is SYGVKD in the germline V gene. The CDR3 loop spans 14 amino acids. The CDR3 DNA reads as TGTGCCATCAGTGAGGGCAGGGACAACAATGAGCAGTTCTTC. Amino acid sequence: CAISEGRDNNEQFF.

This chain's CDR3 is CSAAGTINNEQFF. The CDR3 nucleotides read TGCAGCGCCGCCGGGACTATCAACAATGAGCAGTTCTTC. The chain couples TRBV29-1 to TRBJ2-1; 7 bases map to TRBD2. V lost 7 bases and J lost 5; bases outside the gene matches: 8. Germline CDR1 SQVTM, CDR2 ANQGSEA. The CDR3 totals 13 residues.

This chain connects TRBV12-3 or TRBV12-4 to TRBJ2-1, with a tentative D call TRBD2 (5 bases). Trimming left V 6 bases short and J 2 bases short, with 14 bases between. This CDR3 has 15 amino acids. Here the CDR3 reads CASRPSGLPYNEQFF. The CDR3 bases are TGTGCCAGCAGGCCGTCAGGACTCCCCTACAATGAGCAGTTCTTC.

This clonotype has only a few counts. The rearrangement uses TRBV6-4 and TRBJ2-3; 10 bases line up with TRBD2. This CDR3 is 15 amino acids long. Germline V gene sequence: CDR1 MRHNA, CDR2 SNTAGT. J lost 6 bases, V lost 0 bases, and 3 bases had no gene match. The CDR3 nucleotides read TGTGCCAGCAGTGACTCAGCGGGAGGGGTCGATACGCAGTATTTT. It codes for CASSDSAGGVDTQYF.

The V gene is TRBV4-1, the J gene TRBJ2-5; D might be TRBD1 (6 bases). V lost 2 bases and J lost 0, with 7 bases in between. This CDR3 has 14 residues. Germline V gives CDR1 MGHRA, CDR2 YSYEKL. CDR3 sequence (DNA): TGCGCCAGCAGCCAACCAGGGGACCAAGAGACCCAGTACTTC. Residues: CASSQPGDQETQYF.

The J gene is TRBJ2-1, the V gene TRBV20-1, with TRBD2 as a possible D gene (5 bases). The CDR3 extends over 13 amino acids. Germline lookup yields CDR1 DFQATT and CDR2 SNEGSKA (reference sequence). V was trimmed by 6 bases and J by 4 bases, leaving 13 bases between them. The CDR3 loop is CSAIAKTYNEQFF. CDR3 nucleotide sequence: TGCAGTGCAATAGCGAAAACTTACAATGAGCAGTTCTTC.

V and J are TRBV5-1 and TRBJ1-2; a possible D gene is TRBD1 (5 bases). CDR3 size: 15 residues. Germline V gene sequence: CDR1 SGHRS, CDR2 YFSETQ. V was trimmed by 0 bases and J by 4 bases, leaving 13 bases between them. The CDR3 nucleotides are TGCGCCAGCAGCTTGGGACAGCGAACTTCCTATGGCTACACCTTC. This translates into CASSLGQRTSYGYTF.

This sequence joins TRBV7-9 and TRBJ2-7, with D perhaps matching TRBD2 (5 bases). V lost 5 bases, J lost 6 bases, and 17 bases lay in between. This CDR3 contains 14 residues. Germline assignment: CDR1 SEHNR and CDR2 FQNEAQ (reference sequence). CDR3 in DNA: TGTGCCAGCAGCCACGTCGGGGATATGAGCGAGCAGTACTTC. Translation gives CASSHVGDMSEQYF.